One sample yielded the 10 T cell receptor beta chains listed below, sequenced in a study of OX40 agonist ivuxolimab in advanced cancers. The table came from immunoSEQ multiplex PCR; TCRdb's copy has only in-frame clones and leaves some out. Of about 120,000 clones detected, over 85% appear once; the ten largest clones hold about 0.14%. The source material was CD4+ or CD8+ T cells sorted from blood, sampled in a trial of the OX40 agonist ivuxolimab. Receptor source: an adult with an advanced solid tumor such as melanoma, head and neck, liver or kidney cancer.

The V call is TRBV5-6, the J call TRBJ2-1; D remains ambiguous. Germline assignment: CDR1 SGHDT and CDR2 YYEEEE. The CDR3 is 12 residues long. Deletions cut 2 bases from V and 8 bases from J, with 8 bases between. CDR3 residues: CASSFEFDEQFF. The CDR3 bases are TGTGCCAGCAGCTTCGAGTTTGATGAGCAGTTCTTC.

The CDR3 bases are TGTGCCAGTAGTGCCCCTAGCGGGGGTAACAATGAGCAGTTCTTC. This translates into CASSAPSGGNNEQFF. The chain employs TRBV19 and TRBJ2-1; 10 bases line up with TRBD2. Trimming cost V 5 bases and J 5 bases; bases outside gene matches: 6. Germline values: CDR1 LNHDA, CDR2 SQIVND (reference sequence). The CDR3 runs to 15 residues.

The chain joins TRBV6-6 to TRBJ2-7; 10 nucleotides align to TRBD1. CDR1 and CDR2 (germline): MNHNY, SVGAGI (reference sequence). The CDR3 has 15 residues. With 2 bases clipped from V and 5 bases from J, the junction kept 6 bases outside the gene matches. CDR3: CASSYPGQGSDEQYF. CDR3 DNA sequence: TGTGCCAGCAGTTACCCGGGACAGGGGTCGGACGAGCAGTACTTC.

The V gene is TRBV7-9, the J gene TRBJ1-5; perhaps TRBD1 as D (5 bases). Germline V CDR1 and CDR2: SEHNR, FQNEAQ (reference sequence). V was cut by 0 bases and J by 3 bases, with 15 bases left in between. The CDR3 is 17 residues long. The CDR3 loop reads CASSLAAQKGHNQPQHF. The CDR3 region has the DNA TGTGCCAGCAGCTTAGCGGCACAGAAGGGGCACAATCAGCCCCAGCATTTT.

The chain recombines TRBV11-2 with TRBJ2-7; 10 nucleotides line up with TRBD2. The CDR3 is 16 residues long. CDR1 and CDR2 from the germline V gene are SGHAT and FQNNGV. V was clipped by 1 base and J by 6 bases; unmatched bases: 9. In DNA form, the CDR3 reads TGTGCCAGCAGCTTAGCGGGTCTAGCGGGAGAAAGCGAGCAGTACTTC. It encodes CASSLAGLAGESEQYF.

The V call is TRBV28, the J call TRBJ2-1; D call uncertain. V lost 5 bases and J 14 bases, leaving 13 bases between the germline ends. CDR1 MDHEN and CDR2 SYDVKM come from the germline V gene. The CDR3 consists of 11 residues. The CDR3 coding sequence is TGTGCCAGCAGTCCGAATGGGCCAAAGTTCTTC. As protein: CASSPNGPKFF. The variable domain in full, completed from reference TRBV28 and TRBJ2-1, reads DVKVTQSSRYLVKRTGEKVFLECVQDMDHENMFWYRQDPGLGLRLIYFSYDVKMKEKGDIPEGYSVSREKKERFSLILESASTNQTSMYLCASSPNGPKFFGPGTRLTVL.

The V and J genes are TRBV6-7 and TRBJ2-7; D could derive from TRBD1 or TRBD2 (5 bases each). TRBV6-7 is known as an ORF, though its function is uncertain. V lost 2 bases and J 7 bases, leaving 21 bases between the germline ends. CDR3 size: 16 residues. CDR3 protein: CASSYPRRRGVGEQYF. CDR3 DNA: TGTGCCAGCAGTTACCCCCGTCGTCGAGGGGTGGGTGAGCAGTACTTC.

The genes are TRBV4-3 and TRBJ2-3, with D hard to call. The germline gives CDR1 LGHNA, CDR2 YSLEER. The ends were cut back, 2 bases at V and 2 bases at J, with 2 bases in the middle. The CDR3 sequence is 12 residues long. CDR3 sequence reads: CASSQYTDTQYF. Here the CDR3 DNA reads TGCGCCAGCAGCCAATACACAGATACGCAGTATTTT.

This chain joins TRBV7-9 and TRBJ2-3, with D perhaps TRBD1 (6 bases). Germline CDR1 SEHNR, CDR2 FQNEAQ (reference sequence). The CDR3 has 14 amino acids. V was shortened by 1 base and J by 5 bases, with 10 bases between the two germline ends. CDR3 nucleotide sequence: TGTGCCAGCAGCTTAGAGACAGGCGGAGATACGCAGTATTTT. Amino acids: CASSLETGGDTQYF.

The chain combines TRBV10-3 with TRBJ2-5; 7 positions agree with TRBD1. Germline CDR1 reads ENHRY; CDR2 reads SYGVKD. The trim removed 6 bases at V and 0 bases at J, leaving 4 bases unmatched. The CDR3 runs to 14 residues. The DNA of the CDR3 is TGTGCCATCAGCCCGACAGGGTACCAAGAGACCCAGTACTTC. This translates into CAISPTGYQETQYF.